This T cell receptor (beta chain) was obtained from a study of long-term antiretroviral therapy in people with HIV. At the survey level, the v3.0 immunoSEQ assay was run. TCRdb keeps only in-frame clones here, not all; method: immunoSEQ multiplex PCR. The sample contains 20,000 to 25,000 clones, 81% of which appear only once. This CDR3 comprises 12 residues. From germline, CDR1 is PRHDT and CDR2 FYEKMQ (reference sequence). V lost 5 bases and J 0 bases, leaving 5 bases between the germline ends. The rearrangement joins TRBV13 to TRBJ2-7; D not certain. The TCR originated in a man aged 35 to 55 with HIV. The material sequenced was unsorted PBMCs, taken 0.1 years before starting antiretroviral therapy. CDR3 nucleotide sequence: TGTGCCAGCAGCCCTAACTCCTACGAGCAGTACTTC. This codes for CASSPNSYEQYF. The full variable domain, in which reference TRBV13 and TRBJ2-7 provide the parts outside the CDR3, is AAGVIQSPRHLIKEKRETATLKCYPIPRHDTVYWYQQGPGQDPQFLISFYEKMQSDKGSIPDRFSAQQFSDYHSELNMSSLELGDSALYFCASSPNSYEQYFGPGTRLTVT.